Listed here are 30 T cell receptor beta chains from one sample, sequenced in a study. TCRdb reprocessed the 5' RACE reads with MiXCR, giving one entry per CDR3 protein. Among about 54,000 distinct CDR3 sequences listed, about a sixth were seen once. The sample consisted of naive CD4+ T cells sorted from blood. Described subset: naive CD4+ T cells, CD4+CD45RA+CD25-. The receptors come from a female donor with breast cancer.

This clonotype was detected only a few times. The rearrangement uses TRBV5-4 and TRBJ2-1; D is unclear. Trimming removed 1 base from V and 0 bases from J, with 8 bases in between. Germline loops: CDR1 SGHNT, CDR2 YYREEE (reference sequence). The CDR3 is 15 residues long. This CDR3 reads CASSLTSVSYNEQFF. For the CDR3, the DNA is TGTGCCAGCAGCTTGACATCGGTCTCCTACAATGAGCAGTTCTTC. The whole variable domain, remainder taken from reference TRBV5-4 and TRBJ2-1, is ETGVTQSPTHLIKTRGQQVTLRCSSQSGHNTVSWYQQALGQGPQFIFQYYREEENGRGNFPPRFSGLQFPNYSSELNVNALELDDSALYLCASSLTSVSYNEQFFGPGTRLTVL.

Points on this clonotype: A much bigger clone sits one base away, suggesting this may be a read error. The chain combines TRBV20-1 with TRBJ2-1; weak D call: TRBD2 (6 bases). V lost 5 bases and J 7 bases, leaving 12 bases between the germline ends. The CDR3 has 12 residues. Germline lookup yields CDR1 DFQATT and CDR2 SNEGSKA (reference sequence). The CDR3 protein is CSALAVPNEQFF. The DNA for the CDR3 is TGCAGTGCTTTAGCGGTGCCGAATGAGCAGTTCTTC.

This clonotype was observed many times. V gene TRBV6-5 combines with J gene TRBJ2-3, with 9 bases fitting TRBD1. V shed 11 bases, J shed 4 bases, and the junction held 4 bases outside the gene matches. Germline-derived CDR1 and CDR2 are MNHEY and SVGAGI. The CDR3 is 12 residues long. The CDR3 DNA reads as TGTGCCGGGGACAGGGCGGCAGATACGCAGTATTTT. It specifies CAGDRAADTQYF.

V and J are TRBV20-1 and TRBJ1-5, with a tentative D call TRBD1 (5 bases). Germline V gives CDR1 DFQATT, CDR2 SNEGSKA (reference sequence). Trimming left V 6 bases short and J 0 bases short, with 15 bases between. The CDR3 is made up of 15 amino acids. CDR3 DNA: TGCAGTGCAAAGGGGACCGTCTATAGCAATCAGCCCCAGCATTTT. Translation: CSAKGTVYSNQPQHF.

The DNA for the CDR3 is TGTGCCAGCAGTTTAGGGGGCGGGAGGGCGAATGAGCAGTTCTTC. It is translated as CASSLGGGRANEQFF. The chain uses TRBV12-3 or TRBV12-4 and TRBJ2-1, with TRBD2 identical over 9 bases. This CDR3 is built from 15 residues. With V trimmed by 1 base and J by 7 bases, 5 bases remained unmatched.

The genes are TRBV6-2 or TRBV6-3 and TRBJ1-5, with D unresolved. Germline CDR1 is MNHEY and CDR2 is SVGEGT. V was shortened by 7 bases and J by 4 bases, with 14 bases between the two germline ends. This CDR3 comprises 14 residues. The CDR3 is CASTPAGMNQPQHF. The CDR3 DNA reads TGTGCCAGCACCCCGGCGGGGATGAATCAGCCCCAGCATTTT.

This clonotype is medium-sized (0.01 to 0.1%). DNA of the CDR3: TGTGCCAGCAGTCATCATAGGACAGGGGACACCCTCCACTTT. Translation gives CASSHHRTGDTLHF. This chain connects TRBV7-9 to TRBJ1-6, with 9 bases fitting TRBD1. The CDR3 sequence is 14 residues long. V dropped 6 bases and J dropped 14; count of bases not matched to a gene: 11. Germline CDR1 is SEHNR and CDR2 is FQNEAQ (reference sequence).

In regard to this clonotype: The junction differs from germline at one of its ends, possibly a read error. The V gene is TRBV6-6, the J gene TRBJ1-4; D is unresolved. Germline CDR1 is MNHNY and CDR2 is SVGAGI (reference sequence). This CDR3 is built from 13 residues. DNA for the CDR3: TGTGCCAGCAGTTATGGCCTATATGAAGAACTGTTTTTT. Translation: CASSYGLYEELFF.

The table lists this clonotype with many counts. The genes are TRBV7-9 and TRBJ2-1; TRBD2 matches 8 bases. The germline CDR1 and CDR2 sequences are SEHNR and FQNEAQ (reference sequence). The CDR3 covers 14 residues. V lost 8 bases and J lost 5; bases outside the gene matches: 8. CDR3 sequence reads: CASLLSGSNNEQFF. In DNA form, the CDR3 reads TGTGCCAGCTTACTAAGCGGGAGCAACAATGAGCAGTTCTTC.

In this sample, this clonotype turned up a few times. The chain carries TRBV29-1 and TRBJ1-5; D ambiguous. V lost 4 bases and J lost 3, with 16 bases in between. This CDR3 is built from 15 residues. CDR1 and CDR2 from the germline V gene are SQVTM and ANQGSEA. CDR3 bases: TGCAGCGTTGTAGTTGGTCGGGGATACAATCAGCCCCAGCATTTT. Amino acids: CSVVVGRGYNQPQHF.

The sample holds many counts of this clonotype. The genes are TRBV6-5 and TRBJ1-1; no firm D call. The length of the CDR3 is 15 residues. The germline V gene has CDR1 MNHEY and CDR2 SVGAGI. Trimming cost V 6 bases and J 0 bases, with 14 bases left between them. The chain's CDR3 is CASSPGWALNTEAFF. CDR3 DNA sequence: TGTGCCAGCAGCCCCGGATGGGCCCTGAACACTGAAGCTTTCTTT.

This clonotype was detected ten times or more. This sequence joins TRBV28 and TRBJ1-4, with unresolved D. The CDR3 is 11 residues long. Germline V gives CDR1 MDHEN, CDR2 SYDVKM. Trimming took off 7 bases at V and 10 bases at J, with 10 bases between the two ends. The CDR3 spells CASTAQGKLFF. As DNA, the CDR3 is TGTGCCAGCACGGCTCAAGGAAAACTGTTTTTT.

This clonotype occurred once. One base away lies a much larger clone, so this may be a sequencing read error. The rearrangement uses TRBV20-1 and TRBJ2-7; D unresolved. Trimming left V 0 bases short and J 0 bases short, with 9 bases between. This CDR3 is built from 14 residues. Germline V gene data show CDR1 as DFQATT and CDR2 as SNEGSKA (reference sequence). The CDR3: CSARDLGSSYEQYF. For the CDR3, the DNA is TGCAGTGCTAGAGATTTAGGCAGCTCCTACGAGCAGTACTTC.

This clonotype was seen many times. The chain employs TRBV5-1 and TRBJ2-6; no clear D gene. V dropped 3 bases and J dropped 0 bases, with 10 bases sitting between them. CDR1 is SGHRS, CDR2 YFSETQ, per germline. CDR3 size: 16 residues. CDR3 sequence (DNA): TGCGCCAGCAGCTCGCTAGATAGCTCTGGGGCCAACGTCCTGACTTTC. It translates to CASSSLDSSGANVLTF. The whole variable domain, filled in from reference TRBV5-1 and TRBJ2-6, reads KAGVTQTPRYLIKTRGQQVTLSCSPISGHRSVSWYQQTPGQGLQFLFEYFSETQRNKGNFPGRFSGRQFSNSRSEMNVSTLELGDSALYLCASSSLDSSGANVLTFGAGSRLTVL.

This clonotype was detected many times. The chain joins TRBV12-5 to TRBJ2-3, with 8 bases that match TRBD2. Germline values: CDR1 LGHNT, CDR2 FRNRAP. Trimming cost V 9 bases and J 2 bases; bases outside gene matches: 4. The CDR3 consists of 13 residues. CDR3 coding DNA: TGTGCTAGCCTAGCGGGTCTCACAGATACGCAGTATTTT. Translating gives CASLAGLTDTQYF.

This clonotype showed up many times. V usage is TRBV29-1 and J usage is TRBJ2-1, with TRBD1 matching 7 bases. There are 12 residues in the CDR3. Germline CDR1 and CDR2: SQVTM and ANQGSEA. The chain's CDR3 is CAATGETNEQFF. As DNA, the CDR3 is TGCGCGGCAACAGGGGAAACCAATGAGCAGTTCTTC.

The V and J genes are TRBV20-1 and TRBJ2-1; weak D call: TRBD2 (5 bases). The V end was cut by 6 bases, the J end by 0 bases, with 15 bases between. The V gene's germline CDR1 is DFQATT and CDR2 SNEGSKA (reference sequence). The CDR3 is made up of 15 amino acids. DNA of the CDR3: TGCAGTGCAAAAGCGGTGACCAACTCCTACAATGAGCAGTTCTTC. Encoded protein: CSAKAVTNSYNEQFF.

The chain links TRBV20-1 to TRBJ1-6; 9 nucleotides match TRBD1. CDR3 length: 14 residues. CDR1 is DFQATT and CDR2 is SNEGSKA in the germline V gene (reference sequence). Trimming cost V 6 bases and J 6 bases; bases outside gene matches: 6. For the CDR3, the DNA is TGCAGTGCCCAACCGACAGGGGGTAATTCACCCCTCCACTTT. Its translation: CSAQPTGGNSPLHF.

This rearrangement joins TRBV2 to TRBJ2-1, with 10 positions matching TRBD1. After removal of 6 bases from V and 8 bases from J, the junction contained 7 bases not matched to a gene. CDR1 and CDR2 from the germline V gene are SNHLY and FYNNEI. The CDR3 is 14 amino acids. The CDR3, as DNA: TGTGCCAGCAGGGTCTCCGGGACAGGGGATGAGCAGTTCTTC. Its translation is CASRVSGTGDEQFF.

This clonotype showed up just a few times. This chain connects TRBV9 to TRBJ2-5; D gene uncertain. Per the germline V gene, CDR1 is SGDLS and CDR2 is YYNGEE. The CDR3 has 12 residues. Trimming cost V 3 bases and J 1 base, with 4 bases left between them. CDR3: CASSDFQETQYF. The CDR3 DNA is TGTGCCAGCAGCGACTTCCAAGAGACCCAGTACTTC.

In regard to this clonotype: A much bigger clone sits one base away, suggesting this may be a read error. The V and J genes are TRBV6-5 and TRBJ2-5; D might be TRBD1 or TRBD2, each matching 5 bases. The germline V gene encodes CDR1 MNHEY and CDR2 SVGAGI. The CDR3 consists of 15 residues. The CDR3 reads CASGYDPGPGETQYF. The CDR3 DNA follows: TGTGCCAGCGGTTACGATCCAGGGCCGGGGGAGACCCAGTACTTC.

This clonotype was counted many times. The chain carries TRBV29-1 and TRBJ2-1; the D is unclear. This CDR3 contains 10 residues. Germline V gene lookup returns CDR1 SQVTM and CDR2 ANQGSEA. The V gene lost 7 bases and the J gene lost 4 bases, with 5 bases spanning the gap. The CDR3 is CSASYNEQFF. The CDR3 DNA is TGCAGCGCCTCATACAATGAGCAGTTCTTC.

There are many counts of this clonotype. The CDR3 bases are TGCAGTGCTAATCAACAGGGATTCGATGAGCAGTTCTTC. Residues: CSANQQGFDEQFF. The chain has TRBV20-1 and TRBJ2-1; tentatively, D is TRBD1 (6 bases). In germline, CDR1 is DFQATT, CDR2 SNEGSKA (reference sequence). The V end was cut by 4 bases, the J end by 8 bases, with 15 bases between. This CDR3 comprises 13 residues.

This clonotype was seen a handful of times. The rearrangement links TRBV19 to TRBJ2-1, with a tentative D call TRBD2 (5 bases). The germline gives CDR1 LNHDA, CDR2 SQIVND (reference sequence). Trimming took off 5 bases at V and 7 bases at J, with 12 bases between the two ends. The CDR3 is 13 residues long. The CDR3 DNA reads as TGTGCCAGTAGTTACGGTACTAGAAATGAGCAGTTCTTC. It yields the protein CASSYGTRNEQFF.

This clonotype was seen a few times. The DNA is left out, because the CDR3 cannot be placed on it with certainty; the CDR3 is given as TCRdb lists it. The chain has TRBV12-3 or TRBV12-4 and TRBJ2-1; TRBD2, the table's D call, was not compared with the DNA. The CDR3 has 16 residues if both end residues are counted. This chain's CDR3 is CAVGPGLAASYNEQFF.

This clonotype counts as medium-sized. The CDR3 loop is CASSYPPGYEQYF. The CDR3 DNA is TGTGCCAGCAGTTACCCTCCCGGCTACGAGCAGTACTTC. The chain joins TRBV6-5 to TRBJ2-7; D gene uncertain. Between the trimmed V and J ends, which lost 2 bases and 3 bases, there was a span of 8 bases. Germline CDR1 and CDR2: MNHEY and SVGAGI. CDR3 length equals 13 residues.

The genes are TRBV7-6 and TRBJ2-5, with 9 nucleotides matching TRBD2. This CDR3 contains 19 residues. Germline V CDR1 and CDR2: SGHVS, FNYEAQ. After removal of 2 bases from V and 1 base from J, the junction contained 14 bases not matched to a gene. For the CDR3, the DNA is TGTGCCAGCAGCTTAAGTGGTAGCGGGAGAACGGGGGCCCAAGAGACCCAGTACTTC. Amino acid sequence: CASSLSGSGRTGAQETQYF.

In its sample, this clonotype was seen a few times. V gene TRBV7-2 combines with J gene TRBJ2-5; TRBD1 is a possible D gene (5 bases). The germline CDR1 and CDR2 sequences are SGHTA and FQGNSA. V lost 6 bases and J 4 bases, leaving 18 bases between the germline ends. This CDR3 is 15 amino acids long. The CDR3 sequence is CASRGQVDGRETQYF. The CDR3 DNA sequence: TGTGCCAGCAGGGGGCAGGTAGATGGGCGAGAGACCCAGTACTTC.

This clonotype occurred many times. The chain has TRBV20-1 and TRBJ2-5; D uncertain. Trimming stripped 6 bases from V and 5 bases from J, with 16 bases between. CDR3 length: 13 amino acids. Germline V lookup: CDR1 DFQATT, CDR2 SNEGSKA (reference sequence). CDR3 residues: CSAASPVMETQYF. The CDR3 DNA reads TGCAGTGCAGCATCCCCGGTTATGGAGACCCAGTACTTC.

This clonotype was detected ten times or more. This chain links TRBV11-2 with TRBJ1-5; a weak D match, TRBD1 (6 bases). Trimming stripped 5 bases from V and 9 bases from J, with 14 bases between. CDR3 size: 13 residues. Germline V gene sequence: CDR1 SGHAT, CDR2 FQNNGV. The CDR3 spells CASSGTTVGPQHF. The CDR3 nucleotides read TGTGCCAGCAGCGGGACAACCGTGGGGCCCCAGCATTTT.